A single sample gave rise to the 8 T cell receptor beta chains below, sequenced in a study of blood T cell repertoires in COVID-19. Clones were read by immunoSEQ multiplex PCR, and TCRdb kept only the in-frame ones, dropping some. The table has more than 200,000 clones, around 87% seen once. Sequencing was performed on peripheral blood. The receptors derive from a woman between 50 and 59 years old with COVID-19, enrolled during active disease.

This clone was seen a single time. The chain combines TRBV5-4 with TRBJ1-1, with D possibly matching TRBD1 (5 bases). The CDR3 consists of 16 residues. The V gene lost 2 bases and the J gene lost 4 bases, with 18 bases spanning the gap. Germline CDR1 SGHNT, CDR2 YYREEE (reference sequence). For the CDR3, the DNA is TGTGCCAGCAGCTTAGGCGTAGGGGTAAGTTCCACTGAAGCTTTCTTT. This sequence encodes CASSLGVGVSSTEAFF.

J is TRBJ2-7 and V is TRBV12-3 or TRBV12-4; 7 bases match TRBD2. The CDR3 runs 13 residues. The junction had 3 bases not matched to a gene; V was cut back by 3 bases and J by 4 bases. The CDR3 protein is CASSFGGGYEQYF. The CDR3, as DNA: TGTGCCAGCAGTTTTGGGGGGGGTTACGAGCAGTACTTC.

The gene calls are TRBV6-5 and TRBJ2-2, with TRBD1 matching over 9 bases. CDR3 size: 15 residues. From germline, CDR1 is MNHEY and CDR2 SVGAGI. Germline trimming cut 6 bases from V and 8 bases from J; bases unmatched to any gene: 10. CDR3 nucleotide sequence: TGTGCCAGCAGGCAAACAGCCGGGACAGGGGGGGAGCTGTTTTTT. Translating gives CASRQTAGTGGELFF.

The chain joins TRBV6-6 to TRBJ2-6; 10 bases align to TRBD2. Germline V gene sequence: CDR1 MNHNY, CDR2 SVGAGI (reference sequence). The CDR3 length is 17 residues. The V gene end was trimmed by 6 bases and the J gene end by 1 base; junction bases not matched to a gene: 6. CDR3 coding DNA: TGTGCCAGCAGCCGACTAGCGGGTCTTTCTGGGGCCAACGTCCTGACTTTC. Translated, it gives CASSRLAGLSGANVLTF.

The chain carries TRBV24-1 and TRBJ2-1; TRBD2 matches at 10 bases. V was pared by 5 bases and J by 6 bases, with 12 bases of the junction left unmatched. CDR1 and CDR2 from the germline V gene are KGHDR and SFDVKD. The CDR3 length is 17 residues. The CDR3 coding sequence is TGTGCCACCAGTGTTACCGGAGAGCGGGGGGGCCGCAATGAGCAGTTCTTC. Amino acid sequence: CATSVTGERGGRNEQFF.

The genes are TRBV5-1 and TRBJ2-5; possibly TRBD1 for D (6 bases). V was cut by 2 bases and J by 5 bases, with 13 bases left in between. Germline V lookup: CDR1 SGHRS, CDR2 YFSETQ. The CDR3 is 14 amino acids. CDR3 nucleotides: TGCGCCAGCAGCTTAGGGGGATCCGCGGAGACCCAGTACTTC. Translating gives CASSLGGSAETQYF.

The rearrangement uses TRBV18 and TRBJ2-3; no clear D gene. Trimming cost V 6 bases and J 4 bases, with 11 bases left between them. The germline gives CDR1 KGHSH, CDR2 LQKENI. This CDR3 contains 13 residues. CDR3 amino acids: CASSPKEADTQYF. CDR3 coding DNA: TGTGCCAGCTCGCCAAAAGAGGCAGATACGCAGTATTTT.

V is TRBV3-1 (or the pseudogene TRBV3-2) and J is TRBJ2-7, with TRBD1 as a possible D gene (5 bases). There are 17 residues in the CDR3. Deletions cut 4 bases from V and 0 bases from J, with 19 bases between. From germline, CDR1 is LGHDT and CDR2 YNNKEL (reference sequence). CDR3 DNA: TGTGCCAGCAGCCCCCCGAAAGTGGGGCCGAGCTCCTACGAGCAGTACGTC. As protein: CASSPPKVGPSSYEQYV.